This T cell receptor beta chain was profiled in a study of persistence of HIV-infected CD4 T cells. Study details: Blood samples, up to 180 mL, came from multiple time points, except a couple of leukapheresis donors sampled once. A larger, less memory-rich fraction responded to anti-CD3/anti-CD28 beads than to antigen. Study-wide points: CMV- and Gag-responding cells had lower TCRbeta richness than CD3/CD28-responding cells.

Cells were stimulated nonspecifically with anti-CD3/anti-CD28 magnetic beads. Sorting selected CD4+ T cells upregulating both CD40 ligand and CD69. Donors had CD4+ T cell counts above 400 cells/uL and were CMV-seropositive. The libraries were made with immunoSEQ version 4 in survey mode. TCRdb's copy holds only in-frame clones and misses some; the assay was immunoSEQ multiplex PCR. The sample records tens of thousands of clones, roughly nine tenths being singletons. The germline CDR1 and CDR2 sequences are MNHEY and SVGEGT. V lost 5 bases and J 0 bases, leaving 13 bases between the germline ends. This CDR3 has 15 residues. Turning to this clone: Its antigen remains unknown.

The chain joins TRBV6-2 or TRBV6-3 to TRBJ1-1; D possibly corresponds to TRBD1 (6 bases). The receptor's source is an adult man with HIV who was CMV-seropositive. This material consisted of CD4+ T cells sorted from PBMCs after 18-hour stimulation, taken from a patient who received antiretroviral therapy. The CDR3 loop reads CASSRLQGVNTEAFF. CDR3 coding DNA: TGTGCCAGCAGTCGCCTACAGGGTGTGAACACTGAAGCTTTCTTT.